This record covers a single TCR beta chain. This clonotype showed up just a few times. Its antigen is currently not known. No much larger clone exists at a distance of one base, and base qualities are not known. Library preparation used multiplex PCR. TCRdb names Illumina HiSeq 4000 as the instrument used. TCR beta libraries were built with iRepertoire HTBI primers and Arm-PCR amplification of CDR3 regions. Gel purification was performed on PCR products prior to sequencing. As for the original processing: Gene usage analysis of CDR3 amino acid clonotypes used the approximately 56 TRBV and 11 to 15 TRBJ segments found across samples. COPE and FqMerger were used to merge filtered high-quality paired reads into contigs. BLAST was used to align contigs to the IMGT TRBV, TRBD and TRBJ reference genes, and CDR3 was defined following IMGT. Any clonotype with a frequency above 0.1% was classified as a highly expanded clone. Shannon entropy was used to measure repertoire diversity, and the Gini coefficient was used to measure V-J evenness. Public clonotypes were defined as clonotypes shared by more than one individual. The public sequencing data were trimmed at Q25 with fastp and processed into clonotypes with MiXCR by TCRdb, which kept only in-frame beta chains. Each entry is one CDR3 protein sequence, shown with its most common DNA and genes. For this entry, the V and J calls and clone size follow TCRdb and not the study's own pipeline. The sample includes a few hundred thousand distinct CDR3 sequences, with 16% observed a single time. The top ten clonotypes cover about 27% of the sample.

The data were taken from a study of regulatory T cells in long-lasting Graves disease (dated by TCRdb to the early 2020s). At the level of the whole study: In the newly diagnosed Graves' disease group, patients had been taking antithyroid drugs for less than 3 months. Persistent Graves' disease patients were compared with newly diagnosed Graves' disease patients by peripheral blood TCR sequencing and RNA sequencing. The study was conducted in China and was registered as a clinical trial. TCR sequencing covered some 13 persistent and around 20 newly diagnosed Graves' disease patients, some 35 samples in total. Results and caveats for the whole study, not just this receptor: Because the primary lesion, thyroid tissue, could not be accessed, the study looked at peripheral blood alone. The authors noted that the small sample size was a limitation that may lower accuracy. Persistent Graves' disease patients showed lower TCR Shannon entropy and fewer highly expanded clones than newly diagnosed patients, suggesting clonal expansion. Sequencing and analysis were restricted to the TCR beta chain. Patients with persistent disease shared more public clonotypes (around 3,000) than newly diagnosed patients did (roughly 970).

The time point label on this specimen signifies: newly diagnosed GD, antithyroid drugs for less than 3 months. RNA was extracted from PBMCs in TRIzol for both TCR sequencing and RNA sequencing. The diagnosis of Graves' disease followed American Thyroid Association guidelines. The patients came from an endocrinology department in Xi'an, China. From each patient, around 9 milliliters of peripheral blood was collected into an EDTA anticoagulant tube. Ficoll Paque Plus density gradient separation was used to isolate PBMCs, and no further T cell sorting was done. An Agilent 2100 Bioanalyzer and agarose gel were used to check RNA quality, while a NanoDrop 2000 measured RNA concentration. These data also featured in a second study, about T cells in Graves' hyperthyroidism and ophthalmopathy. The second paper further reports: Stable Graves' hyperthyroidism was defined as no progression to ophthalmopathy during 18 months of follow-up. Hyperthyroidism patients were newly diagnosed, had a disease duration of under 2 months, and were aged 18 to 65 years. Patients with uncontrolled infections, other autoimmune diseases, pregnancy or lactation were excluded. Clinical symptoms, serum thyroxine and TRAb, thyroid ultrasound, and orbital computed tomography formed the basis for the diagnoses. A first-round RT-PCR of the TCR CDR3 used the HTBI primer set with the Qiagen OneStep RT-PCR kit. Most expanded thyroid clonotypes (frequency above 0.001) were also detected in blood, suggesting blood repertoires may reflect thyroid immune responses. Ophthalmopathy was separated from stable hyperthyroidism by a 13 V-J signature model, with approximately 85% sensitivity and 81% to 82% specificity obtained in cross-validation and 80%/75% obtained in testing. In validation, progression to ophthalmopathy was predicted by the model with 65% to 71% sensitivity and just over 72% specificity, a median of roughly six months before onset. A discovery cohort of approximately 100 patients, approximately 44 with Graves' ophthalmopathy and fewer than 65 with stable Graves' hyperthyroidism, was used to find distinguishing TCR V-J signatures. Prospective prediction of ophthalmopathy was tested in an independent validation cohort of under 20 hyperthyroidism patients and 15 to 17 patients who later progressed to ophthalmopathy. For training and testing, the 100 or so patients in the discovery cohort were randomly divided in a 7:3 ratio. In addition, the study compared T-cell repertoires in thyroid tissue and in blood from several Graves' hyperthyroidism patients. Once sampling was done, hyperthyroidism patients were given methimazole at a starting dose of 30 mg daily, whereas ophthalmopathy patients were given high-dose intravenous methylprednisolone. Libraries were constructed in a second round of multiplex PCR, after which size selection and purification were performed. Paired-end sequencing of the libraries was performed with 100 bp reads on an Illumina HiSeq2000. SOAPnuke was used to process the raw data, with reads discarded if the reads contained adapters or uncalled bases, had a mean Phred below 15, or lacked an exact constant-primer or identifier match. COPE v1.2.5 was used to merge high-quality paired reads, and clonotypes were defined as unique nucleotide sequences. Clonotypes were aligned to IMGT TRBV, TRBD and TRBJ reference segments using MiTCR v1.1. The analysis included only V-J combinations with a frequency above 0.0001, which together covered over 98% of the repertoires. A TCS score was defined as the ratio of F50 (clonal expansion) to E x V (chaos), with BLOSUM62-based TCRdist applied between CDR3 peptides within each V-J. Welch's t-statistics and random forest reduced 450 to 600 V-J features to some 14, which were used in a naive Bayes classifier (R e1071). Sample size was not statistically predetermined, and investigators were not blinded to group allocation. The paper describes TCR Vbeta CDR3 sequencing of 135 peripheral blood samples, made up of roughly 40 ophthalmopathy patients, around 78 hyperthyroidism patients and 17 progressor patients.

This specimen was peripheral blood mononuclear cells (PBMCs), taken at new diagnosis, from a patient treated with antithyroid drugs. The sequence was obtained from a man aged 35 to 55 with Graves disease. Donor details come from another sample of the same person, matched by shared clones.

The base sequence is TGTGCCAGCACCCACCCCCAGACAGAGACGGGTCCCGGGGAGCTGTTTTTT. Translated, this gives CASTHPQTETGPGELFF. The chain links TRBV6-1 with TRBJ2-2; 5 matching bases give a weak D call of TRBD1. Trimming takes 7 bases from V and 6 bases from J, and the germline ends sit 24 bases apart. The CDR3 has 17 amino acids, counting the end cysteine and phenylalanine. The only DNA kept is the CDR3, 51 bases in frame from the first base. CDR1 is given as MNHNS and CDR2 as SASEGT, both from the germline V gene.